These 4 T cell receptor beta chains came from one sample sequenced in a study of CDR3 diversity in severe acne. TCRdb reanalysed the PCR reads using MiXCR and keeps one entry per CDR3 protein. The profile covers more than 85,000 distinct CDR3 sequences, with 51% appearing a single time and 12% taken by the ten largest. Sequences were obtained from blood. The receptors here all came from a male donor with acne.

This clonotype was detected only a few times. Here the CDR3 reads CSAPGTGVGHEQYF. As DNA, the CDR3 is TGCAGTGCCCCCGGGACAGGGGTGGGGCACGAGCAGTACTTC. The V gene is TRBV20-1, the J gene TRBJ2-7; 10 bases fit TRBD1. The germline gives CDR1 DFQATT, CDR2 SNEGSKA (reference sequence). The CDR3 spans 14 residues. Germline trimming cut 6 bases from V and 5 bases from J; bases unmatched to any gene: 10.

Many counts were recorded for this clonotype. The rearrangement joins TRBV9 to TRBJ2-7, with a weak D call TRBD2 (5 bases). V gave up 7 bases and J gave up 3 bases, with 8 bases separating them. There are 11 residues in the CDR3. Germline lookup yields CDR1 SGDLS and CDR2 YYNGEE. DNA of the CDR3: TGTGCCAGCGGGAGTAGCTACGAGCAGTACTTC. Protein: CASGSSYEQYF.

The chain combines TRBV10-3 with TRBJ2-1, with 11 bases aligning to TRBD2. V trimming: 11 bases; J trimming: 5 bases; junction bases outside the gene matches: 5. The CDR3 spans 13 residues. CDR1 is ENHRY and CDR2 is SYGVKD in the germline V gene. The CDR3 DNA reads TGTGCCGTTCAACTAGCGGGGGACAATGAGCAGTTCTTC. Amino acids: CAVQLAGDNEQFF.

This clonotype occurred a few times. The CDR3 is CSAVRTGAKNIQYF. CDR3 sequence (DNA): TGCAGTGCCGTACGGACAGGGGCCAAAAACATTCAGTACTTC. This chain links TRBV20-1 with TRBJ2-4; TRBD1 matches at 8 bases. Trimming took 6 bases from V and 1 from J; bases not matched to a gene: 5. CDR3 length equals 14 residues. Germline CDR1 DFQATT, CDR2 SNEGSKA (reference sequence).